This TCR beta chain appears in the sequencing data of a study of T cell repertoires in cytomegalovirus infection. Germline loops: CDR1 MGHDK, CDR2 SYGVNS. Between the trimmed V and J ends, which lost 6 bases and 10 bases, there was a span of 18 bases. The CDR3 is made up of 13 amino acids. Regarding this clonotype: Its cognate antigen is unknown.

TCRdb re-analysed the reads in MiXCR, keeping a single row per CDR3 protein. In the table there are nearly 700,000 distinct CDR3 sequences, about 30% of which are singletons. The sequences come from cultured PBMCs, collected from culture after CMV antigen stimulation. The chain joins TRBV25-1 to TRBJ1-1, with D unclear. This TCR derives from a human donor in good health (CMV status not recorded). Some clones in this sample may be carry-over from other donors' samples. CDR3 coding DNA: TGTGCCAGCAGGATCCACGAATGGATACCAGCTTTCTTT. Translated, it gives CASRIHEWIPAFF. The complete variable domain, with remaining parts taken from reference TRBV25-1 and TRBJ1-1, reads EADIYQTPRYLVIGTGKKITLECSQTMGHDKMYWYQQDPGMELHLIHYSYGVNSTEKGDLSSESTVSRIRTEHFPLTLESARPSHTSQYLCASRIHEWIPAFFGQGTRLTVV.